This T cell receptor (beta chain) emerged from a study of CD8+ T cells in alopecia areata. The germline V gene has CDR1 SQVTM and CDR2 ANQGSEA. CDR3 length: 13 residues. V gave up 0 bases and J gave up 9 bases, with 12 bases separating them. Treatment here: oral pan-JAK inhibitor, 5-10 mg twice daily. Following RNA extraction, reverse transcription yielded cDNA that acted as the sequencing template. The table came from immunoSEQ multiplex PCR; TCRdb's copy has only in-frame clones and leaves some out. The sample contains tens of thousands of clones, around 30% of which appear only once. This sequence was found in a human donor with alopecia areata. Here the sequenced sample was CD8+ T cells sorted from blood, taken at week 4, from a patient treated with tofacitinib. V gene TRBV29-1 combines with J gene TRBJ2-1, with a possible D match to TRBD1 (5 bases). CDR3 coding DNA: TGCAGCGTTGAAGAACGGACACCGAGTGAGCAGTTCTTC. Translation gives CSVEERTPSEQFF.